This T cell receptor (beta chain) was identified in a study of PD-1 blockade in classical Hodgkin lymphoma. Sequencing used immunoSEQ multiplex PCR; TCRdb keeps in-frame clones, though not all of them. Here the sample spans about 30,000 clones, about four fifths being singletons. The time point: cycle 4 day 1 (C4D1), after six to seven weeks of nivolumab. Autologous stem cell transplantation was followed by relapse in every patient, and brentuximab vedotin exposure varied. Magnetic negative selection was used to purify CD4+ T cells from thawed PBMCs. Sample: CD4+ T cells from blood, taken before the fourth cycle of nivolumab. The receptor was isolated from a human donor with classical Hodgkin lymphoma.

CDR3 in DNA: TGCGCCAGCAGCACCCCGCAGGGGGCCGGTGAGGCCCAGTACTTC. It specifies CASSTPQGAGEAQYF. The V gene is TRBV5-1, the J gene TRBJ2-5, with 8 bases that match TRBD1. The CDR3 is 15 amino acids. Trimming cost V 4 bases and J 9 bases; bases outside gene matches: 14. In germline, CDR1 is SGHRS, CDR2 YFSETQ.